Listed below are T cell receptor beta chains from one sample, sequenced in a study of blood T cell repertoires in COVID-19. Produced via immunoSEQ multiplex PCR; TCRdb's table is partial and in-frame only. The data hold about 170,000 clones, with 80% to 85% observed a single time. Sequencing was carried out using peripheral blood. The receptors originated from a human donor with acute or convalescent COVID-19. The donor label of this sample is uncertain. The CDR3 runs from the conserved cysteine through the conserved F or W. The D gene is left open where the match is weak. A clone size is listed for some rows: how often the clone was seen (once, few, many), or a class if it is expanded.

TRBJ2-5,once,TRBD2,TRBV5-1,CASWTSGLRETQYF,TGCGCCAGTTGGACTAGCGGGTTAAGAGAGACCCAGTACTTC
TRBJ1-4,.,.,TRBV14,CASSQDKWEVANEKLFF,TGTGCCAGCAGCCAAGACAAATGGGAGGTAGCTAATGAAAAACTGTTTTTT
TRBJ1-2,.,.,TRBV6-5,CASRIGSGPLRF,TGTGCCAGCCGAATCGGATCAGGGCCCTTGCGCTTC
TRBJ1-5,.,.,TRBV27,CASTPRFVSNQPQHF,TGTGCCAGCACCCCTAGGTTTGTCAGCAATCAGCCCCAGCATTTT
TRBJ1-2,.,TRBD1,TRBV27,CASSKDRGGYTF,TGTGCCAGCAGTAAGGACAGGGGTGGCTACACCTTC
TRBJ1-5,.,.,TRBV7-2,CASSLGRGSNQPQHF,TGTGCCAGCAGCTTAGGCAGGGGAAGCAATCAGCCCCAGCATTTT
TRBJ2-7,once,TRBD1,TRBV7-2,CASSLGGTGGIYEQYF,TGTGCCAGCAGCTTAGGAGGGACAGGCGGTATATACGAGCAGTACTTC
TRBJ2-1,.,TRBD1,TRBV5-1,CASSRGQGDELFF,TGCGCCAGCAGCCGCGGACAGGGGGATGAACTGTTCTTC
TRBJ1-1,once,.,TRBV6-6,CASSTQPGSEAFF,TGTGCCAGCAGCACCCAGCCGGGATCTGAAGCTTTCTTT
TRBJ2-1,.,.,TRBV18,CASSPDYYNEQFF,TGTGCCAGCTCACCGGACTACTACAATGAGCAGTTCTTC
TRBJ2-1,.,.,TRBV7-3,CASSLKGSTYNEQFF,TGTGCCAGCAGCTTAAAGGGGTCAACCTACAATGAGCAGTTCTTC
TRBJ1-4,.,.,TRBV27,CASSLSWTLREEKLFF,TGTGCCAGCAGTTTATCCTGGACCCTTCGGGAAGAAAAACTGTTTTTT
TRBJ2-7,.,.,TRBV30,CAWQTFGTTAGEQYF,TGTGCCTGGCAGACCTTCGGCACAACCGCAGGGGAGCAGTACTTC
TRBJ1-2,.,TRBD1,TRBV6-5,CASRTGLVGGYTF,TGTGCCAGCAGGACAGGGTTAGTCGGAGGCTACACCTTC
TRBJ2-2,.,TRBD2,TRBV2,CASRSDPRTSGRGIAGELFF,TGTGCCAGCAGGTCCGACCCCAGGACTAGCGGGAGAGGTATCGCCGGGGAGCTGTTTTTT
TRBJ1-2,.,.,TRBV7-9,CASSLNLGGAYGYTF,TGTGCCAGCAGCTTAAATTTGGGGGGAGCCTATGGCTACACCTTC
TRBJ1-4,.,.,TRBV5-5,CASSLPRGGNEKLFF,TGTGCCAGCAGCCTCCCCCGGGGGGGGAATGAAAAACTGTTTTTT
TRBJ1-3,.,TRBD1,TRBV25-1,CASSATGQGSGNTIYF,TGTGCCAGCAGTGCCACGGGACAGGGATCTGGAAACACCATATATTTT
TRBJ1-2,.,.,TRBV9,CASSFGQNYGYTF,TGTGCCAGCAGCTTTGGACAGAACTATGGCTACACCTTC
TRBJ1-5,once,.,TRBV3-1/TRBV3-2,CASSERDISFYSNQPQHF,TGTGCCAGCAGCGAACGGGACATCTCTTTCTATAGCAATCAGCCCCAGCATTTT
TRBJ1-2,.,.,TRBV11-2,CASSLDLGGHYGYTF,TGTGCCAGCAGCTTAGATCTCGGGGGGCACTATGGCTACACCTTC
TRBJ2-2,.,.,TRBV12-2,CASRSCPCTGELFF,TGTGCAAGTCGCTCCTGTCCGTGCACCGGGGAGCTGTTTTTT
TRBJ2-7,.,.,TRBV7-9,CASSLAGGEQYF,TGTGCCAGCAGCTTAGCAGGGGGCGAGCAGTACTTC
TRBJ2-1,.,TRBD2,TRBV5-6,CASSLGTSDINEQFF,TGTGCCAGCAGCTTGGGGACTAGCGACATTAATGAGCAGTTCTTC
TRBJ1-5,.,TRBD1,TRBV9,CASSVGAGGMPQHF,TGTGCCAGCAGCGTAGGGGCAGGGGGAATGCCCCAGCATTTT
TRBJ1-2,few,TRBD1,TRBV3-1/TRBV3-2,CASSQKGQGGYTF,TGTGCCAGCAGCCAAAAGGGACAGGGGGGCTACACCTTC
TRBJ1-1,.,TRBD1,TRBV12-3/TRBV12-4,CASSLQGDTEAFF,TGTGCCAGCAGTTTACAGGGGGACACTGAAGCTTTCTTT
TRBJ2-7,.,TRBD2,TRBV5-1,CASSLTGGSLYEQYF,TGCGCCAGCAGCTTGACGGGGGGGTCCTTGTACGAGCAGTACTTC
TRBJ2-5,.,.,TRBV4-1,CASSQGGGAGQETQYF,TGCGCCAGCAGCCAAGGGGGCGGGGCCGGGCAAGAGACCCAGTACTTC
TRBJ1-2,.,.,TRBV6-5,CASSYSMSGIGGYTF,TGTGCCAGCAGTTACTCGATGTCGGGGATAGGTGGCTACACCTTC